The clone carrying this T cell receptor beta chain was observed a few times. With 2 bases removed from V and 3 bases from J, the gap between germline ends came to 10 bases. The CDR3 is made up of 14 amino acids. From germline, CDR1 is MNHNS and CDR2 SASEGT. TCRdb redid the calling of the 5' RACE reads with MiXCR, one entry per CDR3 protein. The sample records about 250,000 distinct CDR3 sequences, about 17% being singletons. The data were obtained in a study of T-cell memory formation after mild COVID-19. This rearrangement joins TRBV6-1 to TRBJ1-1; a weak D match, TRBD1 (5 bases). The sequencing input was PBMCs or a T cell subset sorted from them (not recorded which). The sequence was collected from a young man who had mild COVID-19 (a few samples of this study predate the infection). Cell type and time point are not known. CDR3 DNA: TGTGCCAGCAGTGAATTTGGAGGGGACACTGAAGCTTTCTTT. Its protein is CASSEFGGDTEAFF.